Included here is one T cell receptor beta chain sequence, with context. The data were taken from a study of blood T cell repertoires in COVID-19. Whole-study context: Some COVID-19 samples were acute and others convalescent; all came from the United States, Italy and Spain. Sources were T cells, B-cell-depleted T cells, or PBMCs; the material itself was cDNA or gDNA.

Germline V lookup: CDR1 KGHSH, CDR2 LQKENI. Trimming left V 3 bases short and J 4 bases short, with 13 bases between. The CDR3 spans 15 residues. Original processing notes: Estimation of nucleated cell counts relied on the amplification of reference gene primers. Only in-frame clones appear in the TCRdb table, and some are missing; sequencing was by immunoSEQ multiplex PCR. The DNA gave D and trimming, while V, J and clone size come from that table. The data contain 130,000 to 150,000 clones, 80% of them seen just once; the ten biggest clones take up roughly 13%. The source material was peripheral blood. The chain carries TRBV18 and TRBJ1-5; D is undetermined. This TCR was recovered from a man aged 55-75 years with active or convalescent COVID-19. CDR3 loop: CASSPNSGLNQPQHF. The DNA for the CDR3 is TGTGCCAGCTCACCTAACTCGGGTTTAAATCAGCCCCAGCATTTT.